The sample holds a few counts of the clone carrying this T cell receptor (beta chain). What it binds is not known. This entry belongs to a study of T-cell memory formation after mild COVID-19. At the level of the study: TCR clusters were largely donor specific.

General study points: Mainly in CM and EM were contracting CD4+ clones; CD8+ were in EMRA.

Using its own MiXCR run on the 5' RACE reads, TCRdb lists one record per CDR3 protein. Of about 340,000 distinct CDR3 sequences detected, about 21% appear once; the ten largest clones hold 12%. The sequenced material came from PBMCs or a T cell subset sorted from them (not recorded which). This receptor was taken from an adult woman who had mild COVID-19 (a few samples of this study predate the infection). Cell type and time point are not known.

The CDR3 sequence is CASSLEQGAASGANVLTF. CDR3 coding DNA: TGTGCCAGCAGCTTGGAACAGGGGGCTGCCTCTGGGGCCAACGTCCTGACTTTC. This chain links TRBV7-9 with TRBJ2-6, with 9 positions matching TRBD1. Unmatched junction bases numbered 6, after V lost 3 bases and J lost 0 bases. This CDR3 has 18 residues. Germline V CDR1 and CDR2: SEHNR, FQNEAQ (reference sequence).